Each of the 3 T cell receptor beta chains below was sequenced from the same sample in a study of T cell responses to AZD1222 COVID-19 vaccine. Here immunoSEQ multiplex PCR was the method, and the copy in TCRdb shows in-frame clones only, minus some. The sample includes about 190,000 clones, roughly 93% of them seen just once. Sample: peripheral blood, taken on day 0 of AZD1222 vaccination. Receptors were obtained from an adult in good health.

This sequence joins TRBV7-2 and TRBJ1-6; D is uncertain. CDR1 and CDR2 (germline): SGHTA, FQGNSA. Trimming took off 3 bases at V and 0 bases at J, with 9 bases between the two ends. The CDR3 contains 16 residues. The CDR3 here is CASSFRHSSYNSPLHF. CDR3 sequence (DNA): TGTGCCAGCAGCTTTCGACACAGCTCCTATAATTCACCCCTCCACTTT. Full variable domain (remainder filled in from reference TRBV7-2 and TRBJ1-6): GAGVSQSPSNKVTEKGKDVELRCDPISGHTALYWYRQSLGQGLEFLIYFQGNSAPDKSGLPSDRFSAERTGGSVSTLTIQRTQQEDSAVYLCASSFRHSSYNSPLHFGNGTRLTVT.

CDR3: CASSQVSAGGSYNEQFF. In DNA, the CDR3 is TGTGCCAGCAGCCAAGTCTCGGCGGGAGGCTCCTACAATGAGCAGTTCTTC. The rearrangement uses TRBV4-2 and TRBJ2-1, with 8 nucleotides matching TRBD2. The CDR3 sequence is 17 residues long. V lost 1 base, J lost 0 bases, and 5 bases stayed unmatched. The V gene's germline CDR1 is LGHNA and CDR2 YNFKEQ.

The chain links TRBV6-2 or TRBV6-3 to TRBJ1-2, with D hard to call. Trimming took off 6 bases at V and 2 bases at J, with 10 bases between the two ends. Per the germline V gene, CDR1 is MNHEY and CDR2 is SVGEGT. The CDR3 has 13 amino acids. The CDR3 DNA sequence: TGTGCCAGCAGCCCCATGCTAAACTATGGCTACACCTTC. Translated: CASSPMLNYGYTF.